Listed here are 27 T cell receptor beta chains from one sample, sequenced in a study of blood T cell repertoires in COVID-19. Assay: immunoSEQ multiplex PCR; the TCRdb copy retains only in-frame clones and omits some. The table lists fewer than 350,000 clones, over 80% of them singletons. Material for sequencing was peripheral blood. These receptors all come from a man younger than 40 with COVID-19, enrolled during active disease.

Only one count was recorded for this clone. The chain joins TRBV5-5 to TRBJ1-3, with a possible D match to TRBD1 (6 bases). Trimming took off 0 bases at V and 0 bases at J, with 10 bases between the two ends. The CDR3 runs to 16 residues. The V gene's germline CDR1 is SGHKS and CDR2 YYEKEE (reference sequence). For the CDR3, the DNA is TGTGCCAGCAGCTTGGGGGACACAGGCTCTGGAAACACCATATATTTT. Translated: CASSLGDTGSGNTIYF.

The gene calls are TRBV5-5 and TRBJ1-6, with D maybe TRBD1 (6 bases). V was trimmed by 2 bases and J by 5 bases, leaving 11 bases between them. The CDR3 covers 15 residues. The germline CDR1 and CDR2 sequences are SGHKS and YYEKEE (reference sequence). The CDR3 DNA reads TGTGCCAGCAGCTTCATACAGGGTAATAATTCACCCCTCCACTTT. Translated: CASSFIQGNNSPLHF.

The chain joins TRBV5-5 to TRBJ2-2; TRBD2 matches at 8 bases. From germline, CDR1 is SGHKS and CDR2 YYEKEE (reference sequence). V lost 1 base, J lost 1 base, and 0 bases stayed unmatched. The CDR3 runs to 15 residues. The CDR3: CASSLSGGNTGELFF. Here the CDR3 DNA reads TGTGCCAGCAGCTTGAGCGGGGGGAACACCGGGGAGCTGTTTTTT.

CDR3 nucleotide sequence: TGTGCCAGCAGCTTATCACAGGGGAGACGGAACACTGAAGCTTTCTTT. Its protein product is CASSLSQGRRNTEAFF. V is TRBV13 and J is TRBJ1-1; 7 positions match TRBD1. J lost 1 base, V lost 2 bases, and 7 bases had no gene match. The length of the CDR3 is 16 residues. CDR1 and CDR2 (germline): PRHDT, FYEKMQ (reference sequence).

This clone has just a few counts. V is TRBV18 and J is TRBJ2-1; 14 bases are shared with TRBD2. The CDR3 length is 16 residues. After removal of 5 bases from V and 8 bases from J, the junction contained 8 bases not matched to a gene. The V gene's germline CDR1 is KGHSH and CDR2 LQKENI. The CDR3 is CASSSGLAGAVHEQFF. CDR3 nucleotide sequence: TGTGCCAGCTCATCGGGACTAGCGGGGGCAGTCCATGAGCAGTTCTTC. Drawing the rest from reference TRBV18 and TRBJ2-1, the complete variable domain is NAGVMQNPRHLVRRRGQEARLRCSPMKGHSHVYWYRQLPEEGLKFMVYLQKENIIDESGMPKERFSAEFPKEGPSILRIQQVVRGDSAAYFCASSSGLAGAVHEQFFGPGTRLTVL.

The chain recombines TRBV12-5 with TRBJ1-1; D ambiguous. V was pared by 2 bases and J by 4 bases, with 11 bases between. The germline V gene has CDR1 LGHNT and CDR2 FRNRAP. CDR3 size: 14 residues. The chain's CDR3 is CASGLSGSSTEAFF. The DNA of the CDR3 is TGTGCTAGTGGTTTGAGTGGTAGTAGCACTGAAGCTTTCTTT.

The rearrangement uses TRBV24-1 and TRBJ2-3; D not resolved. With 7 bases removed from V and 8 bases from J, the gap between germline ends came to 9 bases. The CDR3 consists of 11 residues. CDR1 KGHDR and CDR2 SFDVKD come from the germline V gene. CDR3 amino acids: CATSRGGTQYF. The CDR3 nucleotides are TGTGCCACCAGCAGAGGTGGTACGCAGTATTTT.

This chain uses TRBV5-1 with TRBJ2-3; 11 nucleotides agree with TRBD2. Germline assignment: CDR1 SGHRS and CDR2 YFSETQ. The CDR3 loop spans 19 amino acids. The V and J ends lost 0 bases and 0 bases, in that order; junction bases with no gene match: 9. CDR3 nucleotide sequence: TGCGCCAGCAGCTTGGTACCTAGCGGGGGGACCGCTAGCACAGATACGCAGTATTTT. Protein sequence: CASSLVPSGGTASTDTQYF. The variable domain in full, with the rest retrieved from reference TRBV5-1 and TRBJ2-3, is KAGVTQTPRYLIKTRGQQVTLSCSPISGHRSVSWYQQTPGQGLQFLFEYFSETQRNKGNFPGRFSGRQFSNSRSEMNVSTLELGDSALYLCASSLVPSGGTASTDTQYFGPGTRLTVL.

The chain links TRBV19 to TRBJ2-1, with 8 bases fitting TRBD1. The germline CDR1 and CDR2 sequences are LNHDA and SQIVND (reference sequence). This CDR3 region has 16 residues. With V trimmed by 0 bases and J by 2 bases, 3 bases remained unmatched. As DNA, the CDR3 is TGTGCCAGTAGTATAGAGACAGGGGTGGCCTACAATGAGCAGTTCTTC. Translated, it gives CASSIETGVAYNEQFF.

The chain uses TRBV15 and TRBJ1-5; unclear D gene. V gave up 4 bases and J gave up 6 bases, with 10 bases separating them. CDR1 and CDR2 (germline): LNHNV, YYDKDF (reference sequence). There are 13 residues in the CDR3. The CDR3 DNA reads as TGTGCCACCAGCACATCCCTGAGTCAGCCCCAGCATTTT. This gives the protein CATSTSLSQPQHF.

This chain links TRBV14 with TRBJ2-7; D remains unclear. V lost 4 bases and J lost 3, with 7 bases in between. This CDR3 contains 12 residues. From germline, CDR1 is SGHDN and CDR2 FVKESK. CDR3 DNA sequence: TGTGCCAGCAGCCGTCAAAACTACGAGCAGTACTTC. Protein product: CASSRQNYEQYF.

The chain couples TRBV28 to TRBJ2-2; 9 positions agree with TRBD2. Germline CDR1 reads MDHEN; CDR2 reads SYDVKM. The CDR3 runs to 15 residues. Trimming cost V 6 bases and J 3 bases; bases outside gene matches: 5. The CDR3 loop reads CASRLAGADTGELFF. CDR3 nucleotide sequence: TGTGCCAGCAGGTTAGCGGGAGCGGACACCGGGGAGCTGTTTTTT.

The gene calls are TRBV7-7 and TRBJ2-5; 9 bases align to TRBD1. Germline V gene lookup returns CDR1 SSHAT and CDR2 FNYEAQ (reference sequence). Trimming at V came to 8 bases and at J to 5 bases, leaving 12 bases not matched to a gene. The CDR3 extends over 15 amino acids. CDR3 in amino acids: CASGAGGGQGETQYF. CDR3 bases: TGTGCCAGCGGGGCCGGAGGGGGACAGGGTGAGACCCAGTACTTC. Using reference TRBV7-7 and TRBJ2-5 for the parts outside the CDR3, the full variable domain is GAGVSQSPRYKVTKRGQDVTLRCDPISSHATLYWYQQALGQGPEFLTYFNYEAQPDKSGLPSDRFSAERPEGSISTLTIQRTEQRDSAMYRCASGAGGGQGETQYFGPGTRLLVL.

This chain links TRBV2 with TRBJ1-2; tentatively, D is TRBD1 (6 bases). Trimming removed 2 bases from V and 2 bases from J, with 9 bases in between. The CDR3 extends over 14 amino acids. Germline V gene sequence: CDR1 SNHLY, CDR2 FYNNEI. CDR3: CASSESGVNYGYTF. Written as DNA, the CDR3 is TGTGCCAGCAGTGAATCAGGGGTGAACTATGGCTACACCTTC.

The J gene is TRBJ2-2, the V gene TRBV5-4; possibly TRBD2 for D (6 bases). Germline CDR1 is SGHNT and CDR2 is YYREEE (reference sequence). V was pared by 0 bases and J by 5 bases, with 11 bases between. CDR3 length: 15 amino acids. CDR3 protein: CASSLEGLSTGELFF. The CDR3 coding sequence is TGTGCCAGCAGCTTGGAGGGACTCTCTACCGGGGAGCTGTTTTTT.

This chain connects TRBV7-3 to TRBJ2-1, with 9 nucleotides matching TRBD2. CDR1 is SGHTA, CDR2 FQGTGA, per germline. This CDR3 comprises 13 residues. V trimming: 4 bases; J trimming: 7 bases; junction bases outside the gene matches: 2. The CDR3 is CASSWTSENEQFF. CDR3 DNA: TGTGCCAGCAGCTGGACTAGCGAGAATGAGCAGTTCTTC.

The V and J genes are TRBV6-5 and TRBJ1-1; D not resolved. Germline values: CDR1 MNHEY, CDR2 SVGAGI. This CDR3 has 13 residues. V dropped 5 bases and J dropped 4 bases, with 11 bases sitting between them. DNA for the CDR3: TGTGCCAGCAGTCCCGGGAGGAGCACTGAAGCTTTCTTT. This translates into CASSPGRSTEAFF.

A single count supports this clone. The CDR3 DNA is TGTGCCAGCAGCACGGACAGGGGGCCCTCCTACGAGCAGTACTTC. Amino acid sequence: CASSTDRGPSYEQYF. The chain has TRBV9 and TRBJ2-7; 11 bases are a match to TRBD1. Germline V gives CDR1 SGDLS, CDR2 YYNGEE. The CDR3 totals 15 residues. The V and J ends lost 4 bases and 0 bases, in that order; junction bases with no gene match: 3.

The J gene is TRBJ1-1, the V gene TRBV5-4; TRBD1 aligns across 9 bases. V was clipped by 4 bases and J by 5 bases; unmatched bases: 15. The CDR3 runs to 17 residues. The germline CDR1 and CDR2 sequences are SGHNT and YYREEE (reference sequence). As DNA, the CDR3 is TGTGCCAGCAGCAAAGGACAGGGGATTGGGTTTGGGACTGAAGCTTTCTTT. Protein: CASSKGQGIGFGTEAFF.

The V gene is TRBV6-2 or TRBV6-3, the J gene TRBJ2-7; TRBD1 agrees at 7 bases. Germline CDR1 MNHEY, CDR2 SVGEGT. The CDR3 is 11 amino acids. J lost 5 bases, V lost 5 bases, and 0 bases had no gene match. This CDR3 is CASSDRDEQYF. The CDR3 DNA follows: TGTGCCAGCAGTGACAGGGACGAGCAGTACTTC.

CDR3 in amino acids: CASSLLGDRGNYGYTF. CDR3 sequence (DNA): TGTGCCAGCAGTTTACTGGGGGACAGGGGGAACTATGGCTACACCTTC. This rearrangement joins TRBV28 to TRBJ1-2; 11 nucleotides match TRBD1. CDR1 is MDHEN, CDR2 SYDVKM, per germline. V was pared by 2 bases and J by 2 bases, with 4 bases of the junction left unmatched. This CDR3 spans 16 amino acids.

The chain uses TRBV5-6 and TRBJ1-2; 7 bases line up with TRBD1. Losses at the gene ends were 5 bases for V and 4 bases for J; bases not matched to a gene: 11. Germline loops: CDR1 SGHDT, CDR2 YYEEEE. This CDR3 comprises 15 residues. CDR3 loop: CASRYEPGQIYGYTF. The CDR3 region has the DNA TGTGCCAGCAGGTACGAACCGGGACAGATCTATGGCTACACCTTC.

CDR3 loop: CATSILVGYYTF. The CDR3 DNA sequence: TGTGCCACCAGCATACTAGTTGGATACTACACCTTC. The chain employs TRBV15 and TRBJ1-2; D gene ambiguous. This CDR3 has 12 amino acids. Germline assignment: CDR1 LNHNV and CDR2 YYDKDF (reference sequence). The germline V and J ends were trimmed by 4 bases and 10 bases, with 13 bases remaining between them.

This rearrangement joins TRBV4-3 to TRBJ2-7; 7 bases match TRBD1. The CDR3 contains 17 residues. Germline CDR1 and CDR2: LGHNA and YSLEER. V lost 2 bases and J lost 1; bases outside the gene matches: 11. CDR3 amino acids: CASSQYFTGTASYEQYF. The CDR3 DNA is TGCGCCAGCAGCCAATACTTTACCGGGACAGCTTCCTACGAGCAGTACTTC.

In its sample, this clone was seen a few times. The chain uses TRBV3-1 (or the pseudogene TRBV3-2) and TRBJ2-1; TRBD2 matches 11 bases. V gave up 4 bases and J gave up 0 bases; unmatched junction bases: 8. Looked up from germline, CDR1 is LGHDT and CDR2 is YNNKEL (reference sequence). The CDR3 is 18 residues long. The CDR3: CASSRKTSGVSSYNEQFF. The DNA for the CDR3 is TGTGCCAGCAGCCGGAAGACTAGCGGGGTCAGCTCCTACAATGAGCAGTTCTTC.

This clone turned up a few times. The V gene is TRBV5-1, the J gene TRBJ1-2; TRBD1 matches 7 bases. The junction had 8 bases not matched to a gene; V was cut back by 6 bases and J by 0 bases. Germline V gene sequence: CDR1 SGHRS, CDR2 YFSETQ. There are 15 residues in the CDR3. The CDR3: CASTPSGTANYGYTF. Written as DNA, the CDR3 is TGCGCCAGCACCCCGTCCGGGACAGCTAACTATGGCTACACCTTC.

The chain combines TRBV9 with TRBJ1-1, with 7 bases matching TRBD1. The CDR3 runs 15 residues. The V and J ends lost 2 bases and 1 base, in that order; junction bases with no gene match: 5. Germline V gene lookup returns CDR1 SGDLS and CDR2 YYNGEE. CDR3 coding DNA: TGTGCCAGCAGCGTCACAGGGGCGGCGAACACTGAAGCTTTCTTT. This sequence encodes CASSVTGAANTEAFF.